This T cell receptor (beta chain) was identified during a study of T cell clones after liver transplantation. Study information: Samples came from ITN030ST, which attempted immunosuppression withdrawal within 2 years of liver transplantation. TCRbeta sequencing after a pre-transplant mixed lymphocyte reaction identified graft-donor-reactive clones, later tracked in post-transplant blood. Draws occurred before transplant, before withdrawal, and after complete or failed withdrawal. Study results and caveats: Conclusions were preliminary, with small, heterogeneous patient groups.

V gave up 3 bases and J gave up 8 bases, with 13 bases separating them. The CDR3 loop spans 13 amino acids. CDR1 is SGHDN and CDR2 is FVKESK in the germline V gene. The data were produced by immunoSEQ multiplex PCR, yet TCRdb's version contains in-frame clones alone and is incomplete. The table lists approximately 25,000 clones, approximately 68% of them singletons. Note on this clone: Its antigen is as yet unknown.

This chain links TRBV14 with TRBJ1-2; no definite D call. This specimen consisted of CD4+ T cells from blood, obtained before liver transplant. The clonotype was recovered from a human donor who received a liver transplant. CDR3 residues: CASSQEYGRGYTF. Written as DNA, the CDR3 is TGTGCCAGCAGCCAGGAGTACGGGAGAGGCTACACCTTC. The complete variable domain, with remaining parts taken from reference TRBV14 and TRBJ1-2, reads EAGVTQFPSHSVIEKGQTVTLRCDPISGHDNLYWYRRVMGKEIKFLLHFVKESKQDESGMPNNRFLAERTGGTYSTLKVQPAELEDSGVYFCASSQEYGRGYTFGSGTRLTVV.